This T cell receptor beta chain was identified in a study of blood T cell repertoires in COVID-19. Across the whole study: From the United States, Italy and Spain came samples of acute and convalescent COVID-19. From T cells, B-cell-depleted T cells, or PBMCs came the material, which was cDNA or gDNA.

In the authors' methods: Estimation of nucleated cell counts was performed using reference gene primer amplification. The table came from immunoSEQ multiplex PCR; TCRdb's copy has only in-frame clones and leaves some out. The DNA gave D and trimming, while V, J and clone size come from that table. The table includes more than 200,000 clones, 82% detected once. The table lists this clone with a count of one. The sequenced material came from peripheral blood. This sequence originates from a woman of 80 years or more with active or convalescent COVID-19.

The CDR3 loop reads CASSRLQGGSYNEQFF. CDR3 in DNA: TGTGCCAGCAGCCGTCTCCAAGGCGGGTCCTACAATGAGCAGTTCTTC. The chain couples TRBV11-2 to TRBJ2-1; D possibly corresponds to TRBD2 (5 bases). The V and J ends lost 5 bases and 1 base respectively, with 15 bases between them. The CDR3 extends over 16 amino acids. CDR1 is SGHAT and CDR2 is FQNNGV in the germline V gene. The variable domain in full, with the rest retrieved from reference TRBV11-2 and TRBJ2-1, is EAGVAQSPRYKIIEKRQSVAFWCNPISGHATLYWYQQILGQGPKLLIQFQNNGVVDDSQLPKDRFSAERLKGVDSTLKIQPAKLEDSAVYLCASSRLQGGSYNEQFFGPGTRLTVL.